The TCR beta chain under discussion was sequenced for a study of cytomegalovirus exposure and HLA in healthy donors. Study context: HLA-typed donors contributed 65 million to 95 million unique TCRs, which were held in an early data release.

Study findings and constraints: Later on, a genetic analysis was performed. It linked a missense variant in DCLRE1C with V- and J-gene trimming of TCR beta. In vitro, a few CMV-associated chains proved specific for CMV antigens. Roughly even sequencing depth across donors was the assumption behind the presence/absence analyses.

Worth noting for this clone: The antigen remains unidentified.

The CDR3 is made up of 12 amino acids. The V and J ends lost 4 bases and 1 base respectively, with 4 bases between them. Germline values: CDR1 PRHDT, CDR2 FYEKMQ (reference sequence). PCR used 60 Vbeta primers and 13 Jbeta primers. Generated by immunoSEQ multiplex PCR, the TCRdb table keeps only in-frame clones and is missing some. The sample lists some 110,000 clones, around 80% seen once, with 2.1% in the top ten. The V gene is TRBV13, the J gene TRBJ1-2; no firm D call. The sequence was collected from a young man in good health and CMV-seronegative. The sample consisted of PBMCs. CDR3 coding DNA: TGTGCCAGCAGCTCCAGTAACTATGGCTACACCTTC. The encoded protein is CASSSSNYGYTF.